Below are 20 T cell receptor beta chains sequenced from a single sample in a study of blood T cell repertoires in COVID-19. The assay was immunoSEQ multiplex PCR, and TCRdb's table has in-frame clones only and misses some. The sample shows roughly 230,000 clones, under 90% of them seen only once. Input material: peripheral blood. These receptors were obtained from a woman of 80 years or more with acute or convalescent COVID-19.

This chain links TRBV11-3 with TRBJ2-1; a possible D gene is TRBD1 (5 bases). CDR3 length: 14 residues. V was trimmed by 0 bases and J by 10 bases, leaving 13 bases between them. Germline CDR1 is SGHNT and CDR2 is YENEEA. In DNA form, the CDR3 reads TGTGCCAGCAGCTTAGATTCGCAGCGACAGGAGCAGTTCTTC. Protein sequence: CASSLDSQRQEQFF.

The J gene is TRBJ1-1, the V gene TRBV11-3; D gene ambiguous. Germline V gene lookup returns CDR1 SGHNT and CDR2 YENEEA. V dropped 7 bases and J dropped 8 bases, with 17 bases sitting between them. This CDR3 has 13 amino acids. DNA of the CDR3: TGTGCCAGCACCCCAAAAACGGGTCGAGAAGCTTTCTTT. This sequence encodes CASTPKTGREAFF.

The chain links TRBV30 to TRBJ1-5; 7 bases are a match to TRBD1. Trimming took 1 base from V and 6 from J; bases not matched to a gene: 6. The CDR3 loop spans 14 amino acids. Per germline, CDR1 GTSNPN and CDR2 SVGIG (reference sequence). CDR3 loop: CAWSEGQRAQPQHF. CDR3 DNA: TGTGCCTGGAGTGAGGGACAGCGGGCTCAGCCCCAGCATTTT.

This CDR3 reads CASSFFQGGDNEQFF. For the CDR3, the DNA is TGTGCCAGCAGCTTTTTCCAGGGAGGCGACAATGAGCAGTTCTTC. This chain joins TRBV7-9 and TRBJ2-1; a possible D gene is TRBD2 (6 bases). The germline CDR1 and CDR2 sequences are SEHNR and FQNEAQ (reference sequence). CDR3 length equals 15 residues. V lost 3 bases and J 5 bases, leaving 14 bases between the germline ends.

This clone has a handful of counts. V is TRBV18 and J is TRBJ1-5, with 7 bases fitting TRBD1. The CDR3 runs to 13 residues. V lost 8 bases and J lost 5; bases outside the gene matches: 6. Germline V lookup: CDR1 KGHSH, CDR2 LQKENI. The CDR3 DNA reads as TGTGCCAGCGCGGGACAGATGGATCAGCCCCAGCATTTT. Residues: CASAGQMDQPQHF.

This rearrangement joins TRBV2 to TRBJ1-5, with D possibly TRBD1 on 6 matching bases. V lost 1 base and J 0 bases, leaving 7 bases between the germline ends. The CDR3 is 15 amino acids. Germline CDR1 reads SNHLY; CDR2 reads FYNNEI. The CDR3 sequence is CASSEGQASNQPQHF. CDR3 DNA: TGTGCCAGCAGTGAAGGACAGGCTAGCAATCAGCCCCAGCATTTT.

In its sample, this clone was seen a few times. The chain combines TRBV3-1 (or the pseudogene TRBV3-2) with TRBJ2-5, with TRBD2 identical over 13 bases. V gave up 4 bases and J gave up 5 bases; unmatched junction bases: 7. Germline V gene sequence: CDR1 LGHDT, CDR2 YNNKEL (reference sequence). The CDR3 length is 16 residues. For the CDR3, the DNA is TGTGCCAGCAGCCTAGGACTAGCGGGGGTGTTGGAGACCCAGTACTTC. This codes for CASSLGLAGVLETQYF.

The chain joins TRBV4-1 to TRBJ2-5, with 9 bases matching TRBD2. The CDR3 has 17 amino acids. The V segment lost 0 bases and the J segment 5 bases; nucleotides outside the gene matches: 10. In germline, CDR1 is MGHRA, CDR2 YSYEKL. This CDR3 reads CASSQESGLAGFETQYF. The CDR3 region has the DNA TGCGCCAGCAGCCAAGAGTCTGGGCTAGCGGGGTTCGAGACCCAGTACTTC.

This chain links TRBV29-1 with TRBJ1-1; no reliable D call. Trimming removed 0 bases from V and 4 bases from J, with 6 bases in between. This CDR3 spans 12 amino acids. Per the germline V gene, CDR1 is SQVTM and CDR2 is ANQGSEA. The CDR3 nucleotides read TGCAGCGTTGAAGATCAGTCCACTGAAGCTTTCTTT. Its translation is CSVEDQSTEAFF.

V usage is TRBV5-5 and J usage is TRBJ1-1; no reliable D call. In germline, CDR1 is SGHKS, CDR2 YYEKEE (reference sequence). V lost 0 bases, J lost 7 bases, and 19 bases lay in between. The CDR3 covers 16 residues. The CDR3 region is CASSLGGTPGAGEAFF. The CDR3 DNA reads TGTGCCAGCAGCTTGGGTGGTACCCCGGGTGCCGGTGAAGCTTTCTTT.

The count of this clone is one. The chain uses TRBV7-2 and TRBJ1-1; perhaps TRBD1 as D (6 bases). Looked up from germline, CDR1 is SGHTA and CDR2 is FQGNSA. The CDR3 is made up of 17 amino acids. V lost 1 base and J lost 5, with 20 bases in between. The CDR3 spells CASSLVISGGSGTEAFF. The DNA for the CDR3 is TGTGCCAGCAGCTTAGTTATTTCGGGGGGCTCGGGGACTGAAGCTTTCTTT.

The rearrangement links TRBV19 to TRBJ2-7; tentatively, D is TRBD1 (6 bases). Germline assignment: CDR1 LNHDA and CDR2 SQIVND (reference sequence). There are 16 residues in the CDR3. The ends were cut back, 1 base at V and 2 bases at J, with 15 bases in the middle. The CDR3: CASSIGRGGPTYEQYF. The CDR3 nucleotides read TGTGCCAGTAGTATAGGTCGAGGGGGTCCTACCTACGAGCAGTACTTC.

This chain connects TRBV19 to TRBJ1-1; D is uncertain. Germline V gene lookup returns CDR1 LNHDA and CDR2 SQIVND (reference sequence). Deletions cut 4 bases from V and 4 bases from J, with 16 bases between. The CDR3 is 15 amino acids. The DNA for the CDR3 is TGTGCCAGTAGTACCCAGATCTTCCGGGGCACTGAAGCTTTCTTT. Protein: CASSTQIFRGTEAFF.

The chain is built from TRBV27 and TRBJ1-1; TRBD1 aligns across 9 bases. Trimming removed 5 bases from V and 6 bases from J; junction bases left unmatched: 7. Germline V gene data show CDR1 as MNHEY and CDR2 as SMNVEV (reference sequence). This CDR3 is built from 14 residues. The CDR3 coding sequence is TGTGCCAGCAGTACTCGACAGGGGGTCGCTGAAGCTTTCTTT. Protein sequence: CASSTRQGVAEAFF.

CDR3 nucleotides: TGTGCCAGCAGCCGAGCGTACACCGGGGAGCTGTTTTTT. Its translation: CASSRAYTGELFF. The rearrangement joins TRBV11-2 to TRBJ2-2; D is unresolved. The V end lost 5 bases, the J end lost 3 bases, and 7 bases lay between the germline ends. Germline V lookup: CDR1 SGHAT, CDR2 FQNNGV. The CDR3 covers 13 residues.

This clone has just a few counts. V usage is TRBV19 and J usage is TRBJ2-2; D ambiguous. V was cut by 4 bases and J by 4 bases, with 7 bases left in between. Germline V gene data show CDR1 as LNHDA and CDR2 as SQIVND (reference sequence). The CDR3 totals 13 residues. In nucleotides, the CDR3 is TGTGCCAGTAGTACGGAGTTCACCGGGGAGCTGTTTTTT. It specifies CASSTEFTGELFF.

This clone was seen a single time. The same CDR3 also results from other DNA sequences found in this sample. The rearrangement uses TRBV4-1 and TRBJ1-1, with 7 bases lining up with TRBD1. This CDR3 has 15 amino acids. V trimming: 1 base; J trimming: 0 bases; junction bases outside the gene matches: 2. Germline CDR1 reads MGHRA; CDR2 reads YSYEKL. The CDR3 is CASSQGQGLNTEAFF. The CDR3 DNA sequence: TGCGCCAGCAGCCAAGGACAGGGCCTGAACACTGAAGCTTTCTTT.

The gene calls are TRBV20-1 and TRBJ1-4; no clear D gene. Germline V gene data show CDR1 as DFQATT and CDR2 as SNEGSKA (reference sequence). CDR3 length equals 11 residues. V was pared by 4 bases and J by 10 bases, with 10 bases between. The chain's CDR3 is CSAIEDLKLFF. For the CDR3, the DNA is TGCAGTGCTATTGAGGACTTAAAACTGTTTTTT.

The chain employs TRBV7-8 and TRBJ1-5; TRBD1 might be the D (6 bases). This CDR3 has 16 residues. Per germline, CDR1 SGHVS and CDR2 FQNEAQ. The V and J ends lost 5 bases and 3 bases respectively, with 17 bases between them. The CDR3, as DNA: TGTGCCAGCAGCCCAGGGGCAGGGTCCTTCAATCAGCCCCAGCATTTT. Protein product: CASSPGAGSFNQPQHF.

The chain combines TRBV7-2 with TRBJ1-5; D is unresolved. Germline CDR1 reads SGHTA; CDR2 reads FQGNSA. This CDR3 spans 13 amino acids. The V gene lost 1 base and the J gene lost 4 bases, with 5 bases spanning the gap. CDR3 DNA sequence: TGTGCCAGCAGCTTAGAGCGAAATCAGCCCCAGCATTTT. It codes for CASSLERNQPQHF.